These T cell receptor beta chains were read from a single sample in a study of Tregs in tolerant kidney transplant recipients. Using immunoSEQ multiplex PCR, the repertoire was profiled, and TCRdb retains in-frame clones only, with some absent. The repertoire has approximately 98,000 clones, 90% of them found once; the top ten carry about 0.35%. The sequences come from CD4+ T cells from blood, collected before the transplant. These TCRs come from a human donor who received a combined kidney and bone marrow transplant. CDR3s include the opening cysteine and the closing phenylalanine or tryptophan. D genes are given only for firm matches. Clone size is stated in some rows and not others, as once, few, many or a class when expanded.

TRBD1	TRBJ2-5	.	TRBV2	CATRRDSQETQYF	TGTGCCACGCGTCGGGACAGCCAAGAGACCCAGTACTTC
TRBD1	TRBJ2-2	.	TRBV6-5	CASSLDRGATGELFF	TGTGCCAGCAGTCTTGACAGGGGAGCCACCGGGGAGCTGTTTTTT
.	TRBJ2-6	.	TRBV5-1	CASSLQTTSSGANVLTF	TGCGCCAGCAGCCTACAGACTACTAGCTCTGGGGCCAACGTCCTGACTTTC
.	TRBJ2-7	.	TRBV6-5	CASSRSGEQYF	TGTGCCAGCAGTAGGTCGGGAGAGCAGTACTTC
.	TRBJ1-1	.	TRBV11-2	CASSLDRDNRNTEAFF	TGTGCCAGCAGCTTGGATAGGGACAACAGGAACACTGAAGCTTTCTTT
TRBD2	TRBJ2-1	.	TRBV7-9	CASSGLLAGVRDEQFF	TGTGCCAGCAGCGGCCTACTAGCGGGAGTGCGGGATGAGCAGTTCTTC
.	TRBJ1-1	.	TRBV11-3	CASSLGSDGGTEAFF	TGTGCCAGCAGCTTGGGGTCCGACGGCGGGACTGAAGCTTTCTTT
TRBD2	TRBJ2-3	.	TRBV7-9	CASSLGASGNTDTQYF	TGTGCCAGCAGCTTAGGGGCTAGCGGGAACACAGATACGCAGTATTTT
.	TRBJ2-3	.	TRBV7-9	CASSLDSADTQYF	TGTGCCAGCAGCTTAGACTCCGCAGATACGCAGTATTTT
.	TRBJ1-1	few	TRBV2	CASSEDLNTEAFF	TGTGCCAGCAGTGAAGACTTGAACACTGAAGCTTTCTTT
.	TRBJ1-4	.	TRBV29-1	CSVELGREANEKLFF	TGCAGCGTTGAACTAGGACGGGAAGCTAATGAAAAACTGTTTTTT
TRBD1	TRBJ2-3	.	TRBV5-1	CASSLAGRGHSDTQYF	TGCGCCAGCAGCTTGGCCGGCAGGGGGCATTCAGATACGCAGTATTTT
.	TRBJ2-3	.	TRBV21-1	CASSKESRNGGATDTQYF	TGTGCCAGCAGCAAAGAGTCCAGGAACGGGGGGGCCACAGATACGCAGTATTTT
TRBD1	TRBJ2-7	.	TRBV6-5	CASRLGTVSYEQYF	TGTGCCAGCAGACTCGGGACAGTTTCCTACGAGCAGTACTTC
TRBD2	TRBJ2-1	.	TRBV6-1	CASSAPLAGGLQAQFF	TGTGCCAGCAGTGCCCCTCTAGCGGGGGGGCTTCAGGCGCAGTTCTTC
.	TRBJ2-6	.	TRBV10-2	CASSERVSGANVLTF	TGCGCCAGCAGTGAGCGGGTCTCTGGGGCCAACGTCCTGACTTTC
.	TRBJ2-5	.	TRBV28	CASSFLQGRQETQYF	TGTGCCAGCAGTTTTCTCCAGGGTAGGCAAGAGACCCAGTACTTC
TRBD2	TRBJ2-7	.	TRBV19	CASSISAGRNEQYF	TGTGCCAGTAGTATAAGCGCCGGGAGGAACGAGCAGTACTTC
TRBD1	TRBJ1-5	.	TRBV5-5	CASSFSGGPNQPQHF	TGTGCCAGCAGCTTCTCAGGGGGCCCTAATCAGCCCCAGCATTTT
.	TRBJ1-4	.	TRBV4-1	CASSQTRGEKLFF	TGCGCCAGCAGCCAAACCAGGGGTGAAAAACTGTTTTTT
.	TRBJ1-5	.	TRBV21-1	CASSKVLNCPASGDQPQHF	TGTGCCAGCAGCAAAGTTTTAAATTGTCCGGCTTCAGGGGATCAGCCCCAGCATTTT
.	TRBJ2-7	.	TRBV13	CASSLGNRGTYEQYF	TGTGCCAGCAGCTTAGGTAATAGAGGGACCTACGAGCAGTACTTC
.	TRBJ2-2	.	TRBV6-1	CASSEVGGQDTGELFF	TGTGCCAGCAGTGAAGTGGGGGGGCAGGACACCGGGGAGCTGTTTTTT
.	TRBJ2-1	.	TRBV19	CASSTLDYYRSDEQFF	TGTGCCAGTAGTACTCTGGACTACTACCGGTCTGATGAGCAGTTCTTC
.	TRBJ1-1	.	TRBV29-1	CSVWGHAFF	TGCAGCGTCTGGGGGCACGCTTTCTTT
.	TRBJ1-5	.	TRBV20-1	CSASQGRAQHF	TGCAGTGCTAGCCAAGGGCGGGCCCAGCATTTT
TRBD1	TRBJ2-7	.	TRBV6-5	CASSSPKTGSGEQYF	TGTGCCAGCAGTTCCCCAAAGACAGGGTCGGGCGAGCAGTACTTC
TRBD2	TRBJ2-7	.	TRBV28	CASSFSGAPYEQYF	TGTGCCAGCAGTTTCAGCGGGGCGCCCTACGAGCAGTACTTC
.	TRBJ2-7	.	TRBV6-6	CASRRHEYEQYF	TGTGCCAGCAGGAGACACGAGTACGAGCAGTACTTC
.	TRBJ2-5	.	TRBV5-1	CASSFPPGHQETQYF	TGCGCCAGCAGCTTCCCCCCAGGTCACCAAGAGACCCAGTACTTC
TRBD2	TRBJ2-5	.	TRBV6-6	CASNLAGGGQETQYF	TGTGCCAGCAATCTAGCGGGGGGCGGCCAAGAGACCCAGTACTTC
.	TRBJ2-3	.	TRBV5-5	CASRRRGVSTDTQYF	TGTGCCAGCAGGCGCAGGGGAGTTAGCACAGATACGCAGTATTTT
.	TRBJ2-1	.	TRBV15	CATSRGGSNEQFF	TGTGCCACCAGCAGAGGAGGGTCCAATGAGCAGTTCTTC
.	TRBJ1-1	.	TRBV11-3	CASKSPGAFF	TGTGCCAGCAAAAGCCCGGGAGCTTTCTTT
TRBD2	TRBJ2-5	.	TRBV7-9	CASSRAGGPETQYF	TGTGCCAGCAGCCGAGCGGGAGGGCCGGAGACCCAGTACTTC
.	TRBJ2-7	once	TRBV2	CASSDGTAGYEQYF	TGTGCCAGCAGTGATGGGACAGCGGGCTACGAGCAGTACTTC
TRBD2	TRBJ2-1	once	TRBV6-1	CASMWGLGYNEQFF	TGTGCCAGCATGTGGGGACTAGGATACAATGAGCAGTTCTTC
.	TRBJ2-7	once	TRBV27	CASRRESYEQYF	TGTGCCAGCAGGCGGGAATCCTACGAGCAGTACTTC
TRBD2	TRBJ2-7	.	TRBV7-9	CASSTSGGSYEQYF	TGTGCCAGCAGCACTAGCGGGGGCTCCTACGAGCAGTACTTC
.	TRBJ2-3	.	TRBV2	CASREGLQGPDTQYF	TGTGCCAGCAGGGAAGGACTACAGGGGCCAGATACGCAGTATTTT
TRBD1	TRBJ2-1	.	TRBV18	CASLPGQVDEQFF	TGTGCCAGTCTTCCGGGACAGGTCGATGAGCAGTTCTTC
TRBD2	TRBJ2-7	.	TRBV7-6	CASSLRGSHEQYF	TGTGCCAGCAGCTTACGCGGGAGCCACGAGCAGTACTTC
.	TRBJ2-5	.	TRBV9	CASSVAGDPWGETQYF	TGTGCCAGCAGCGTAGCGGGAGACCCTTGGGGAGAGACCCAGTACTTC
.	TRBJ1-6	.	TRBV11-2	CASSLFPKAGANSPLHF	TGTGCCAGCAGCCTCTTTCCGAAGGCAGGGGCTAATTCACCCCTCCACTTT
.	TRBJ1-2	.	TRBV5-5	CASSLQPTARGYTF	TGTGCCAGCAGCTTGCAGCCTACAGCCCGTGGCTACACCTTC
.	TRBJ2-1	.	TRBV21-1	CASSEGDGTGLPREQFF	TGTGCCAGCAGCGAGGGGGACGGGACAGGCCTGCCGAGGGAGCAGTTCTTC
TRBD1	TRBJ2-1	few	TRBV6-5	CAIGQAQGREQFF	TGTGCCATTGGACAGGCCCAGGGACGGGAGCAGTTCTTC
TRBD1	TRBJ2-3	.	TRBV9	CASSAGTGGDTQYF	TGTGCCAGCAGCGCCGGGACAGGGGGAGATACGCAGTATTTT